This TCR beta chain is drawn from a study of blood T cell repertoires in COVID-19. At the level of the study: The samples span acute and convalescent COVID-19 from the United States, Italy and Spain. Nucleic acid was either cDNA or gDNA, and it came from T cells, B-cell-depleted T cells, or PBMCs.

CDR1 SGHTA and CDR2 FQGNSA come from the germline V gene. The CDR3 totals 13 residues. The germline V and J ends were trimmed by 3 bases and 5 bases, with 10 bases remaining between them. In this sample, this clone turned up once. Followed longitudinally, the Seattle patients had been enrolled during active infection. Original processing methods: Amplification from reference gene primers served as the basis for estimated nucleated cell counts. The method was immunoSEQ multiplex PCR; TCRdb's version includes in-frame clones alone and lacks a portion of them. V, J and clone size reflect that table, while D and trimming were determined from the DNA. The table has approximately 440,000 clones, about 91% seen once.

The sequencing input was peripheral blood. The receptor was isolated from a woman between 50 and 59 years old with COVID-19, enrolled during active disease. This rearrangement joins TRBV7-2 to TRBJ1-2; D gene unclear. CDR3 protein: CASSFGGLYGYTF. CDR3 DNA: TGTGCCAGCAGCTTCGGAGGTCTATATGGCTACACCTTC.